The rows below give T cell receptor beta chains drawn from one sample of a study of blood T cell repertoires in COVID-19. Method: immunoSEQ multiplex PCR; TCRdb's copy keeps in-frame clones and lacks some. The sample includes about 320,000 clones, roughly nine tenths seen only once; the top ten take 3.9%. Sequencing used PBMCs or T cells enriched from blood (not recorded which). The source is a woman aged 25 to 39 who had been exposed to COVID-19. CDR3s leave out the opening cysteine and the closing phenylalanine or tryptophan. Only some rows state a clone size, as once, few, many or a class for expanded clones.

ASSLTSGTQY | TRBJ2-3 | - | TRBV12-3/TRBV12-4
ASSFNVGSGNTIY | TRBJ1-3 | - | TRBV7-2
ASSRGLAGDGEQY | TRBJ2-7 | - | TRBV18
ASSLTGNNEKLF | TRBJ1-4 | - | TRBV5-1
AISEQSGGALDEQF | TRBJ2-1 | - | TRBV10-3
ASSHRVSHYGYT | TRBJ1-2 | few | TRBV19
ASSLRGVETQY | TRBJ2-5 | few | TRBV27
ASSSGQGYGYT | TRBJ1-2 | - | TRBV11-1
ASSASGGTDTQY | TRBJ2-3 | - | TRBV6-4
ASSLFIANTGELF | TRBJ2-2 | once | TRBV5-6
ASSQADRGSPNYGYT | TRBJ1-2 | once | TRBV4-3
ASSLGGQGARDTQY | TRBJ2-3 | - | TRBV11-3
ASSPDGGGGHTQY | TRBJ2-3 | few | TRBV6-5
ASSPGQINEKLF | TRBJ1-4 | - | TRBV28
ASSQDLRDIAPIVKLF | TRBJ1-4 | - | TRBV4-1
AGTQGANYGYT | TRBJ1-2 | - | TRBV10-3
ASSRSTETYEQY | TRBJ2-7 | - | TRBV18
ASSLKVVGQVGSQPQH | TRBJ1-5 | few | TRBV7-2
ASSERRGNQPQH | TRBJ1-5 | - | TRBV6-1
ASSYSSDPGQHYGYT | TRBJ1-2 | - | TRBV5-1
ASSLQGSYSPLH | TRBJ1-6 | - | TRBV7-2
ASSNPGGGGYT | TRBJ1-2 | - | TRBV7-3
ASSLEGATGNTIY | TRBJ1-3 | - | TRBV9
ASSLTTGSHSYEQY | TRBJ2-7 | - | TRBV5-1
ASSGAGRIYGYT | TRBJ1-2 | once | TRBV5-4
ASSPLAGFTDTQY | TRBJ2-3 | - | TRBV7-8
ATSRPLGRGGYNEQF | TRBJ2-1 | - | TRBV15
ASTLSYGYT | TRBJ1-2 | - | TRBV2
ASSLGTGRDEQF | TRBJ2-1 | - | TRBV5-1
ASSFYIADEQY | TRBJ2-7 | - | TRBV5-4
ATSDVGVEQPQH | TRBJ1-5 | - | TRBV24-1
ASSLYTGTDAGYT | TRBJ1-2 | - | TRBV5-5
ASSRGKPGQGACEAF | TRBJ1-1 | many | TRBV21-1
ASSPETGHAGYT | TRBJ1-2 | - | TRBV18
ASSPTPGNTIY | TRBJ1-3 | - | TRBV11-2
ASSLGTGSYGYT | TRBJ1-2 | - | TRBV5-1
AVRGTGEKLF | TRBJ1-4 | - | TRBV10-3
ASSYNRGDITSSYNEQF | TRBJ2-1 | - | TRBV6-2/TRBV6-3
ATSDPPTGGKLETQY | TRBJ2-5 | - | TRBV24-1
ASSLERGSGYT | TRBJ1-2 | - | TRBV7-9
ASSLWTKNIQY | TRBJ2-4 | few | TRBV13
ASSPLAGGRVDTQY | TRBJ2-3 | - | TRBV7-2
ASSLPGQGTEAF | TRBJ1-1 | once | TRBV7-9
ASSPQGRFYEQY | TRBJ2-7 | - | TRBV6-5
ASSLDSNYGYT | TRBJ1-2 | - | TRBV2
ASSPGGDRSNYGYT | TRBJ1-2 | - | TRBV7-8
ASSLGARNYGYT | TRBJ1-2 | few | TRBV5-1
ASSTATGLWGYT | TRBJ1-2 | - | TRBV7-2
ASSPYTGGGETQY | TRBJ2-5 | - | TRBV19